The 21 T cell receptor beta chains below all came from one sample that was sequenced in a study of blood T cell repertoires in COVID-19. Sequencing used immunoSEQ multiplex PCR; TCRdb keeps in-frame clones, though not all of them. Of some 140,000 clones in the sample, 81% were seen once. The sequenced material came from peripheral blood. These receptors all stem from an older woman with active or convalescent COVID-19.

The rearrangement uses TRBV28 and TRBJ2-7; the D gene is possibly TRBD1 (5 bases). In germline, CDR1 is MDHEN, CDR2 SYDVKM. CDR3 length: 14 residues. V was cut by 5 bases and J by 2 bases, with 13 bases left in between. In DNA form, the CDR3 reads TGTGCCAGCAGTCGAGACAGCATACCCTACGAGCAGTACGTC. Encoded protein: CASSRDSIPYEQYV.

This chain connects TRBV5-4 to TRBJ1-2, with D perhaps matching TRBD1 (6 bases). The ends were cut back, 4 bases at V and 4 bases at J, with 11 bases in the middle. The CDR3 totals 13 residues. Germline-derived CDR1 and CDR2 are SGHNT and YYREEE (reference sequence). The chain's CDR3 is CASSPTGPYGYTF. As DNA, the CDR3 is TGTGCCAGCAGCCCGACAGGACCCTATGGCTACACCTTC.

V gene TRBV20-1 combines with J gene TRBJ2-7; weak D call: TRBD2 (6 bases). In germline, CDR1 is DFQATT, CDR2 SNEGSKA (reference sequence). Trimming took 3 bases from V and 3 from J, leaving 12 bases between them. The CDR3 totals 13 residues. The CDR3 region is CSASSGRGYEQYF. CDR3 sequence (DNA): TGCAGTGCTAGTTCCGGGAGAGGCTACGAGCAGTACTTC.

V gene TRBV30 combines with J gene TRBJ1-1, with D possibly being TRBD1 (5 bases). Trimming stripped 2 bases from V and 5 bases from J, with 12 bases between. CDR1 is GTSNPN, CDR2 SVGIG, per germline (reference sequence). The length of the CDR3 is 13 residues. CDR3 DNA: TGTGCCTGGAGTACAAGACAGACTACTGAAGCTTTCTTT. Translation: CAWSTRQTTEAFF.

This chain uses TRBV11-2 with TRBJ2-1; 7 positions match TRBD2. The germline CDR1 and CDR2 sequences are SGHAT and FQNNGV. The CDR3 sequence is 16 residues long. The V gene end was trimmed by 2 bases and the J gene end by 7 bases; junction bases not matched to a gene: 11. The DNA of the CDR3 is TGTGCCAGCAGCTTATCTGTCGGCGGGGGATTTAATGAGCAGTTCTTC. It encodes CASSLSVGGGFNEQFF.

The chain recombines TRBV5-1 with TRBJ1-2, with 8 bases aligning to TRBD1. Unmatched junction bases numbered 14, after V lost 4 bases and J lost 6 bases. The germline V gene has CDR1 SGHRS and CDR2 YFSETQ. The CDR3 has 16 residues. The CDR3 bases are TGCGCCAGCAGCCCAACTCCGGGACAGGATAGGGATGGCTACACCTTC. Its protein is CASSPTPGQDRDGYTF. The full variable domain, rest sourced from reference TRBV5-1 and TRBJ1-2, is KAGVTQTPRYLIKTRGQQVTLSCSPISGHRSVSWYQQTPGQGLQFLFEYFSETQRNKGNFPGRFSGRQFSNSRSEMNVSTLELGDSALYLCASSPTPGQDRDGYTFGSGTRLTVV.

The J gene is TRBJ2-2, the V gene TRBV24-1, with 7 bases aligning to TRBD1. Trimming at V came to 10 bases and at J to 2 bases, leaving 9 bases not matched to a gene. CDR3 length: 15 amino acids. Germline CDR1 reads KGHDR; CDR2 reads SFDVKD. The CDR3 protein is CATPPGQPNTGELFF. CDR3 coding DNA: TGTGCCACTCCTCCGGGACAGCCAAACACCGGGGAGCTGTTTTTT.

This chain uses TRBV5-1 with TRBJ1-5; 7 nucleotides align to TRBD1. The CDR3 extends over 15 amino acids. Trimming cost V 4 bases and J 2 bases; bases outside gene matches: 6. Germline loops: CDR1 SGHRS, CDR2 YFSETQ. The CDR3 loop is CASSEGASGNQPQHF. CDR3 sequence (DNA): TGCGCCAGCAGCGAGGGGGCATCGGGCAATCAGCCCCAGCATTTT.

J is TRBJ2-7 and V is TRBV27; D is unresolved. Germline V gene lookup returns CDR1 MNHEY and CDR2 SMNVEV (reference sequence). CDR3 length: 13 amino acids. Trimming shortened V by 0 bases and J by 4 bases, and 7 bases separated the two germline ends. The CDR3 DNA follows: TGTGCCAGCAGTTTATCAACTCGATACGAGCAGTACTTC. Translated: CASSLSTRYEQYF.

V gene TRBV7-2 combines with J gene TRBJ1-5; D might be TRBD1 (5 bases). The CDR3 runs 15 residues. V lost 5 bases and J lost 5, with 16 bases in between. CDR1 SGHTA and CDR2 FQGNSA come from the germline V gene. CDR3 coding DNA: TGTGCCAGCAGCATTGGACCCTGGGGGGATCAGCCCCAGCATTTT. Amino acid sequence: CASSIGPWGDQPQHF.

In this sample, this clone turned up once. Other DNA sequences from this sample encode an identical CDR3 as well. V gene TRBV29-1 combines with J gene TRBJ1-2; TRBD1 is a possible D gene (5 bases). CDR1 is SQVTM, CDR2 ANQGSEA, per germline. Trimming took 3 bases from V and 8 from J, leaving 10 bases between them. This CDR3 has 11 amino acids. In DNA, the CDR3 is TGCAGCGTTGACAGGGTTTACGGCTACACCTTC. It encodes CSVDRVYGYTF.

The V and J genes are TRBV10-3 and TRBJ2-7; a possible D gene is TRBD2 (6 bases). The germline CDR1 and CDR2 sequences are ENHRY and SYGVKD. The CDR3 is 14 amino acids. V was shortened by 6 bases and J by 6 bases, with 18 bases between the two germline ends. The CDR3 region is CAIREGQMGGEQYF. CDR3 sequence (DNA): TGTGCCATCAGGGAGGGGCAAATGGGGGGCGAGCAGTACTTC.

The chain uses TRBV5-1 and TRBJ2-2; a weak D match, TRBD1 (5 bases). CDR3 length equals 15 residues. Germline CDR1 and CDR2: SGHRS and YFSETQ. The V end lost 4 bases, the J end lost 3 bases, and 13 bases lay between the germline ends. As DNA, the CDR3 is TGCGCCAGCAGCCCGCAGACAGCCTACACCGGGGAGCTGTTTTTT. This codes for CASSPQTAYTGELFF.

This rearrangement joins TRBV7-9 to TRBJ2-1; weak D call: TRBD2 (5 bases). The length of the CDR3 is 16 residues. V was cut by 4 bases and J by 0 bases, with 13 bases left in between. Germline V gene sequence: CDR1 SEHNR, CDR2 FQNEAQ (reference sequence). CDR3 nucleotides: TGTGCCAGCAGCTCGAGACTAAGTAGCTCCTACAATGAGCAGTTCTTC. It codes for CASSSRLSSSYNEQFF.

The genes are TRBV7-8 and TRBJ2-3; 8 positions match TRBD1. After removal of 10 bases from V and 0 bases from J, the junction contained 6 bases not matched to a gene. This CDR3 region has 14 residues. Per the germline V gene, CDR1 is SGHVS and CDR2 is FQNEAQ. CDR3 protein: CATGQESSTDTQYF. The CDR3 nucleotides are TGTGCCACGGGACAGGAATCTAGCACAGATACGCAGTATTTT.

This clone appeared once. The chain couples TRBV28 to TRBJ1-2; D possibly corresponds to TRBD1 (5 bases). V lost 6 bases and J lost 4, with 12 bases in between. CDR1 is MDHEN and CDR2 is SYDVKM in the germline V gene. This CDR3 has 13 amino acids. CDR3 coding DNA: TGTGCCAGCAGCCCGGAGGGACCCTATGGCTACACCTTC. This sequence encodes CASSPEGPYGYTF.

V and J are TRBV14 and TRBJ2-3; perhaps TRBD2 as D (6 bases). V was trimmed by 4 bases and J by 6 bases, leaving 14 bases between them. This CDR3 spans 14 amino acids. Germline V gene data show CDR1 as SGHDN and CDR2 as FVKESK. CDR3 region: CASSRRLEGDTQYF. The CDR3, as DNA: TGTGCCAGCAGCCGACGACTAGAAGGGGATACGCAGTATTTT.

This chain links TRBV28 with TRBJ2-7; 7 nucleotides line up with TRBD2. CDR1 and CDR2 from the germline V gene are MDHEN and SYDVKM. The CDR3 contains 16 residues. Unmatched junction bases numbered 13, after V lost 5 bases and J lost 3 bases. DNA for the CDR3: TGTGCCAGCAGTCCCCAGGTCTGGGGGAGGGGCTACGAGCAGTACTTC. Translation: CASSPQVWGRGYEQYF.

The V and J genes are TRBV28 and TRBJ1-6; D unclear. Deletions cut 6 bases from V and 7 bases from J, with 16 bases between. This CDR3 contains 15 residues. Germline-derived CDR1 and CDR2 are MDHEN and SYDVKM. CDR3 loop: CASRYTGSRNSPLHF. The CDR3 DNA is TGTGCCAGCAGGTATACGGGGTCCCGAAATTCACCCCTCCACTTT.

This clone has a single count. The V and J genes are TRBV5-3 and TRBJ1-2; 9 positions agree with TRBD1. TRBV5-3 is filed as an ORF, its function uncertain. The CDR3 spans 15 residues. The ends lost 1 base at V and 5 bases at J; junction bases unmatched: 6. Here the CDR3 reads CARSLLRQGVYGYTF. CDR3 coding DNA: TGTGCCAGAAGCTTGCTGAGACAGGGGGTATATGGCTACACCTTC.

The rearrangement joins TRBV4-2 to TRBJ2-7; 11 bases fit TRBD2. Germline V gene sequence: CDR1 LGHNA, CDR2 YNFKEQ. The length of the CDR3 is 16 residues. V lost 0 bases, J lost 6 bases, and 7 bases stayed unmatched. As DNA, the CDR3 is TGTGCCAGCAGCCAAGATCGGACTAGCGGGTCAGGCGAGCAGTACTTC. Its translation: CASSQDRTSGSGEQYF.